These T cell receptor beta chains were read from a single sample in a study of T cell repertoires and HLA-DP antigens. These receptors are not linked to any known antigen. The protocol was immunoSEQ multiplex PCR, while the TCRdb copy is restricted to in-frame clones and leaves out a portion. The repertoire holds about 73,000 clones, with about 82% as singletons. Sequenced input: CD4+ T cells from PBMCs. These receptors came from a man in his 60s in good health and CMV-seronegative. The CDR3 runs from the conserved cysteine through the conserved F or W. The D gene is left open where the match is weak. Clone size is stated in some rows and not others, as once, few, many or a class when expanded.

j_call,v_call,clone_size,d_call,cdr3_length,cdr3_nt,cdr3_aa
TRBJ2-3,TRBV7-7,few,.,14,TGTGCCAGCAGCTTGGGGCAGGGAGGAGATACGCAGTATTTT,CASSLGQGGDTQYF
TRBJ2-1,TRBV14,.,TRBD2,16,TGTGCCAGCAGCCTCTTAGCGGGAGGCAGGGCCAATGAGCAGTTCTTC,CASSLLAGGRANEQFF
TRBJ1-4,TRBV5-6,.,.,15,TGTGCCAGCAGCTTAGGCCAGGGCGGATTTGGAAAACTGTTTTTT,CASSLGQGGFGKLFF
TRBJ2-3,TRBV15,.,.,15,TGTGCCACCAGCAGAGACGGGGGAGAGGCAGATACGCAGTATTTT,CATSRDGGEADTQYF
TRBJ1-2,TRBV4-3,few,.,14,TGCGCCAGCAGCCAAGACAGGGCCAACTATGGCTACACCTTC,CASSQDRANYGYTF
TRBJ1-2,TRBV6-5,.,TRBD1,13,TGTGCCAGCAGGAAGGGACAGGGGAAAGGCTACACCTTC,CASRKGQGKGYTF
TRBJ2-1,TRBV6-1,.,.,14,TGTGCCAGCAGTGGGGGGTCGGGGGAGAGTGAGCAGTTCTTC,CASSGGSGESEQFF
TRBJ2-2,TRBV18,.,TRBD1,14,TGTGCCAGCTCGCCAACAGGGGTCACCGGGGAGCTGTTTTTT,CASSPTGVTGELFF
TRBJ1-2,TRBV9,.,TRBD1,16,TGTGCCAGCAGCGATAGTCCGGGACAGGAGGTCTATGGCTACACCTTC,CASSDSPGQEVYGYTF
TRBJ1-5,TRBV6-6,.,TRBD1,16,TGTGCCAGCAGCTCTGACAGGGGGCTCAAACCACAGCCCCAGCATTTT,CASSSDRGLKPQPQHF
TRBJ1-1,TRBV6-1,once,TRBD1,17,TGTGCCAGCCCTGAAGGGACAGGGACCTCCCTGGGCACTGAAGCTTTCTTT,CASPEGTGTSLGTEAFF
TRBJ1-1,TRBV29-1,.,.,13,TGCAGCGTTGTGGAGGGAACGAACACTGAAGCTTTCTTT,CSVVEGTNTEAFF
TRBJ2-1,TRBV10-1,.,TRBD2,15,TGCGCCAGCAGTATGGCGGGGGGGCCTGGTAATGAGCAGTTCTTC,CASSMAGGPGNEQFF
TRBJ1-2,TRBV5-4,.,.,15,TGTGCCAGCAGCCATGGCCCCACCGCTCCCTATGGCTACACCTTC,CASSHGPTAPYGYTF
TRBJ2-3,TRBV9,.,.,14,TGTGCCAGCAGCCCTCCCCGCGTCCCAGATACGCAGTATTTT,CASSPPRVPDTQYF
TRBJ2-3,TRBV2,.,.,12,TGTGCCAGCAGCCTTGAGACAGATACGCAGTATTTT,CASSLETDTQYF
TRBJ2-1,TRBV9,once,TRBD2,15,TGTGCCAGCGGGCCGACTAGCGGGAGCCCCAATGAGCAGTTCTTC,CASGPTSGSPNEQFF
TRBJ1-1,TRBV5-6,.,.,16,TGTGCCAGCAGCTTGGCGATAGCGATCCCGAACACTGAAGCTTTCTTT,CASSLAIAIPNTEAFF
TRBJ2-1,TRBV2,.,.,15,TGTGCCAGCAGATCCGACAGGTATACGTACAATGAGCAGTTCTTC,CASRSDRYTYNEQFF
TRBJ2-5,TRBV13,.,.,14,TGTGCCAGCAGCTTAGGGGTCTCGCAAGAGACCCAGTACTTC,CASSLGVSQETQYF
TRBJ1-5,TRBV5-1,.,.,13,TGCGCCAGCAGCTTGGGCATAAATCAGCCCCAGCATTTT,CASSLGINQPQHF
TRBJ1-2,TRBV5-1,.,.,14,TGCGCCAGCAGCCTGACAGATCCTAACTATGGCTACACCTTC,CASSLTDPNYGYTF
TRBJ2-3,TRBV13,.,TRBD2,15,TGTGCCAGCAGCCGCGGGGGACCTAGCACAGATACGCAGTATTTT,CASSRGGPSTDTQYF
TRBJ1-1,TRBV7-3,.,.,13,TGTGCCAGCAGCTTAAGTCGGGGCACTGAAGCTTTCTTT,CASSLSRGTEAFF
TRBJ1-4,TRBV18,.,.,15,TGTGCCAGCTCACCCGAGCAACCAACTAATGAAAAACTGTTTTTT,CASSPEQPTNEKLFF
TRBJ1-3,TRBV6-1,.,TRBD1,14,TGTGCCAGCAGGGGACAGGAGTCTGGAAACACCATATATTTT,CASRGQESGNTIYF
TRBJ2-2,TRBV14,.,.,17,TGTGCCAGCAGCCAAAGAGGACAGCAACGCGGGATCGGGGAGCTGTTTTTT,CASSQRGQQRGIGELFF
TRBJ2-1,TRBV7-2,.,.,15,TGTGCCAGCAGCTTCGGGGCCTCAAGGGGCAATGAGCAGTTCTTC,CASSFGASRGNEQFF
TRBJ1-1,TRBV7-2,.,.,13,TGTGCCAGCGCGGGGGGCGCGGGCACTGAAGCTTTCTTT,CASAGGAGTEAFF
TRBJ2-2,TRBV7-9,once,TRBD2,14,TGTGCCAGCAAGAGCGGGGGCCCAACCGGGGAGCTGTTTTTT,CASKSGGPTGELFF
TRBJ2-1,TRBV4-1,.,TRBD2,13,TGCGCCAGCAGCCAAACGGGACTAGCGGAGCAGTTCTTC,CASSQTGLAEQFF
TRBJ1-2,TRBV4-3,.,.,16,TGCGCCAGCAGCCAGCTTTCAGGGGTAAAAGTTGGTGGCTACACCTTC,CASSQLSGVKVGGYTF
TRBJ1-6,TRBV19,.,.,17,TGTGCCAGTAGTGCCTACAGGGACCCGGGAGTGGGTTCACCCCTCCACTTT,CASSAYRDPGVGSPLHF
TRBJ2-1,TRBV18,.,TRBD2,17,TGTGCCAGCTCACCAGCCCTAGCGGGAGGGACCTACAATGAGCAGTTCTTC,CASSPALAGGTYNEQFF
TRBJ1-6,TRBV6-6,.,.,14,TGTGCCAGCAGTTACTCGATGGGTTCTCAGCCCCTCCACTTT,CASSYSMGSQPLHF
TRBJ1-3,TRBV6-6,once,.,13,TGTGCCAGCAGTGGACACCTTGGAAACACCATATATTTT,CASSGHLGNTIYF
TRBJ2-3,TRBV7-3,.,.,15,TGTGCCAGCAGCTTTTCCGGAGAAGGACCAGATACGCAGTATTTT,CASSFSGEGPDTQYF
TRBJ1-5,TRBV10-3,.,.,15,TGTGCCATCAGCGGGGCGGGGCTCGAAATTCAGCCCCAGCATTTT,CAISGAGLEIQPQHF
TRBJ1-4,TRBV6-5,.,.,16,TGTGCCAGCAGTTACTCCGCCCTGACCGGGAATGAAAAACTGTTTTTT,CASSYSALTGNEKLFF
TRBJ1-5,TRBV19,.,TRBD1,15,TGTGCCAGTAGTCAAACAGGGGATAGCAATCAGCCCCAGCATTTT,CASSQTGDSNQPQHF
TRBJ2-2,TRBV7-9,.,.,13,TGTGCCAGCAGCTTTACGAACACCGGGGAGCTGTTTTTT,CASSFTNTGELFF
TRBJ2-7,TRBV29-1,.,TRBD1,16,TGCAGCGTTGAATTTTTCCGGGACAGGGTCTCCTACGAGCAGTACTTC,CSVEFFRDRVSYEQYF
TRBJ2-6,TRBV2,.,.,15,TGTGCCAGCAGTCTCCTAGGCTCTGGGGCCAACGTCCTGACTTTC,CASSLLGSGANVLTF
TRBJ1-1,TRBV7-9,.,.,15,TGTGCCAGCAGCTTTAGACGGGGACAGAACACTGAAGCTTTCTTT,CASSFRRGQNTEAFF